These 7 T cell receptor beta chains were sequenced from one sample in a study of MAIT cells during Salmonella Paratyphi A infection. Specified time point: mid-infection, around enteric fever diagnosis. Flow cytometry identified and sorted MAIT cells as Valpha7.2+ CD161+ T cells. The study, taken as a whole, reports: Infection appeared not to change oligoclonal MAIT cell TRBV usage, which favoured TRBV20 and TRBV6.

TCRdb re-called the 5' RACE reads with MiXCR, one entry per CDR3 protein. The sample lists about 710 distinct CDR3 sequences; 16% were seen once. These TCRs' antigens remain unknown. Material: MAIT cells from blood, obtained at the middle sampling point of the challenge study. The receptors were sampled from a person aged 18-70 years who was deliberately infected with Salmonella Paratyphi A in a paratyphoid fever challenge study.

This clonotype is termed large. This chain links TRBV6-4 with TRBJ2-3; D remains ambiguous. V was cut by 0 bases and J by 4 bases, with 5 bases left in between. This CDR3 is built from 13 residues. Germline V gives CDR1 MRHNA, CDR2 SNTAGT. For the CDR3, the DNA is TGTGCCAGCAGTGACTCCGAGGCAGATACGCAGTATTTT. Protein product: CASSDSEADTQYF.

The chain combines TRBV24-1 with TRBJ2-1, with D possibly called TRBD1 or TRBD2 (5 bases each). The germline V gene has CDR1 KGHDR and CDR2 SFDVKD. V lost 5 bases to trimming and J lost 1 base, with 5 bases between them. The length of the CDR3 is 13 residues. CDR3 sequence: CATSGGSYNEQFF. CDR3 coding DNA: TGTGCCACCAGTGGGGGGTCCTACAATGAGCAGTTCTTC.

The V and J genes are TRBV20-1 and TRBJ2-3, with 11 nucleotides matching TRBD2. The CDR3 is made up of 16 amino acids. With 0 bases clipped from V and 2 bases from J, the junction kept 4 bases outside the gene matches. CDR1 and CDR2 (germline): DFQATT, SNEGSKA (reference sequence). CDR3 protein: CSARDVAGGHTDTQYF. Here the CDR3 DNA reads TGCAGTGCTAGAGATGTAGCGGGGGGGCACACAGATACGCAGTATTTT.

The chain combines TRBV6-5 with TRBJ2-7; D could derive from TRBD1 or TRBD2 (6 bases each). CDR3 size: 15 residues. The germline gives CDR1 MNHEY, CDR2 SVGAGI. Trimming cost V 0 bases and J 1 base, with 10 bases left between them. The CDR3 spells CASSYSGGESYEQYF. The CDR3 DNA is TGTGCCAGCAGTTACTCGGGGGGCGAGTCCTACGAGCAGTACTTC.

The rearrangement uses TRBV20-1 and TRBJ1-2, with 8 bases aligning to TRBD1. Germline V gene data show CDR1 as DFQATT and CDR2 as SNEGSKA (reference sequence). The CDR3 contains 14 residues. V lost 1 base and J lost 6; bases outside the gene matches: 7. The CDR3 loop is CSARGLQGEDGYTF. CDR3 nucleotide sequence: TGCAGTGCTAGAGGCCTACAGGGGGAGGATGGCTACACCTTC.

In this sample, this clonotype is medium-sized (0.01 to 0.1%). The gene calls are TRBV20-1 and TRBJ2-1; 7 bases are a match to TRBD2. Germline CDR1 and CDR2: DFQATT and SNEGSKA (reference sequence). CDR3 length: 15 residues. Unmatched junction bases numbered 8, after V lost 6 bases and J lost 0 bases. The CDR3 DNA reads TGCAGTGCCCCCAGCGGGGAGCACTCCTACAATGAGCAGTTCTTC. This gives the protein CSAPSGEHSYNEQFF.

This clonotype is hyperexpanded by share. The gene calls are TRBV11-2 and TRBJ2-5; tentatively, D is TRBD1 or TRBD2 (5 bases each). This CDR3 is 15 amino acids long. Germline V gives CDR1 SGHAT, CDR2 FQNNGV. The ends were cut back, 3 bases at V and 1 base at J, with 12 bases in the middle. The CDR3 coding sequence is TGTGCCAGCAGCTTTTGGGGGAACCCCCAAGAGACCCAGTACTTC. It codes for CASSFWGNPQETQYF.